This TCR beta chain was identified during a study of vaccination and CD4 T cells after COVID-19. At the level of the study: Convalescent individuals exhibited SARS-CoV-2 positivity on nasal swab PCR, with fewer than ten mild and one severe presentation. Regarding the study as a whole: The study found median SARS-CoV-2-reactive clonotypes rising from 21 to 38, not significantly.

Cultured CD4+ T cell DNA underwent sequencing with the Oncomine TCR Beta short-read assay. TCRdb fed the PCR reads into MiXCR, producing one record per CDR3 protein. The data show over 10,000 distinct CDR3 sequences, around 48% seen once. Treatment noted: roughly ten-day PBMC culture with coronavirus spike peptide pools or control peptides (ViraFEST assay). As concerns this clonotype: Its specificity is not known.

V lost 8 bases and J 0 bases, leaving 13 bases between the germline ends. The germline V gene encodes CDR1 SNHLY and CDR2 FYNNEI. The CDR3 is 14 amino acids. Sequences were obtained from CD4+ T cells from blood, cultured in vitro. This sequence originates from a human donor who had recovered from COVID-19. The rearrangement joins TRBV2 to TRBJ1-1, with a weak D call TRBD1 (5 bases). Here the CDR3 reads CASVRQFMNTEAFF. As DNA, the CDR3 is TGTGCCAGCGTTAGACAGTTTATGAACACTGAAGCTTTCTTT.